This entry concerns a single T cell receptor beta chain. Its specificity is not known. The PCR ran on 60 Vbeta and 13 Jbeta primers. Measured with immunoSEQ multiplex PCR; TCRdb has only the in-frame clones, and not every one. Altogether some 150,000 clones are present, around 80% being singletons, with the ten largest covering about 3.4%. This sample was taken from a study of cytomegalovirus exposure and HLA in healthy donors. The study, taken as a whole, reports: In a later analysis, productive TCRs from donors in an Asian-associated ancestry cluster reportedly carried fewer N-insertions than the cohort mean.

The CDR3 runs 12 residues. Between the trimmed V and J ends, which lost 9 bases and 6 bases, there was a span of 14 bases. CDR1 is ENHRY, CDR2 SYGVKD, per germline. J is TRBJ1-2 and V is TRBV10-3, with a tentative D call TRBD1 (5 bases). This TCR derives from a man in his late teens or twenties in good health and CMV-seropositive. The specimen was PBMCs. Here the CDR3 DNA reads TGTGCCATTACCGGACAAATCGATGGCTACACCTTC. Its translation: CAITGQIDGYTF.